This is a list of T cell receptor beta chains from one sample in a study of OX40 agonist ivuxolimab in advanced cancers. Method: immunoSEQ multiplex PCR; TCRdb's copy keeps in-frame clones and lacks some. This table has 10,000 to 15,000 clones, 90% appearing once. The material sequenced was CD4+ or CD8+ T cells sorted from blood, taken in a trial of the OX40 agonist ivuxolimab. Source of these receptors: an adult with an advanced solid tumor such as melanoma, head and neck, liver or kidney cancer. Each CDR3 is given with its conserved first and last residue. A D gene is named only where the DNA matches it firmly. A clone size is listed for some rows: how often the clone was seen (once, few, many), or a class if it is expanded.

v_call	clone_size	cdr3_length	d_call	j_call	cdr3_aa	cdr3_nt
TRBV4-1	NA	14	TRBD1	TRBJ2-2	CASSGTGGTGELFF	TGCGCCAGCAGTGGGACAGGGGGGACCGGGGAGCTGTTTTTT
TRBV7-9	NA	14	TRBD1	TRBJ1-1	CASSSPDRASEAFF	TGTGCCAGCAGCTCACCGGACAGGGCCTCTGAAGCTTTCTTT
TRBV7-2	NA	14	TRBD1	TRBJ2-5	CASSMGTGWETQYF	TGTGCCAGCTCCATGGGGACAGGGTGGGAGACCCAGTACTTC
TRBV7-9	NA	15	TRBD1	TRBJ2-7	CASSFPGQGDYEQYF	TGTGCCAGCAGCTTTCCGGGACAGGGAGACTACGAGCAGTACTTC
TRBV7-3	NA	15	NA	TRBJ2-5	CASSYWGGAAETQYF	TGTGCCAGCAGCTATTGGGGGGGCGCGGCGGAGACCCAGTACTTC
TRBV20-1	NA	11	NA	TRBJ2-7	CSARPEYEQYF	TGCAGTGCGAGACCAGAATACGAGCAGTACTTC
TRBV7-6	NA	16	NA	TRBJ2-1	CASSLAGTYIQNEQFF	TGTGCCAGCAGCTTAGCCGGGACTTACATCCAGAATGAGCAGTTCTTC
TRBV4-3	NA	14	NA	TRBJ1-5	CASSQDVVNQPQHF	TGCGCCAGCAGCCAAGATGTAGTGAATCAGCCCCAGCATTTT
TRBV6-5	NA	13	NA	TRBJ1-1	CASYFEVGAEAFF	TGTGCCAGCTACTTCGAAGTGGGGGCTGAAGCTTTCTTT
TRBV19	NA	13	NA	TRBJ2-7	CASSLGRAYEQYF	TGTGCCAGTAGCCTCGGCAGGGCCTACGAGCAGTACTTC
TRBV13	NA	17	TRBD1	TRBJ2-7	CASSLAGGQGSSYEQYF	TGTGCCAGCAGCTTAGCCGGGGGACAGGGAAGCTCCTACGAGCAGTACTTC
TRBV30	once	14	TRBD1	TRBJ2-7	CAWNTGTVDYEQYF	TGTGCCTGGAATACCGGGACAGTCGACTACGAGCAGTACTTC
TRBV7-6	few	15	NA	TRBJ1-2	CASSPRDTDDYGYTF	TGTGCCAGCAGCCCACGGGACACAGACGACTATGGCTACACCTTC
TRBV6-4	NA	14	NA	TRBJ2-2	CASSDSPGTGELFF	TGTGCCAGCAGTGACTCCCCAGGGACCGGGGAGCTGTTTTTT
TRBV4-1	NA	15	NA	TRBJ1-1	CASSKRTQGNTEAFF	TGCGCCAGCAGCAAACGGACGCAGGGGAACACTGAAGCTTTCTTT
TRBV7-3	once	16	NA	TRBJ2-5	CASSPGLGKYQETQYF	TGTGCCAGCAGCCCGGGGCTAGGAAAGTACCAAGAGACCCAGTACTTC
TRBV6-5	NA	12	NA	TRBJ2-2	CASSSGAGELFF	TGTGCCAGCAGTTCGGGAGCCGGGGAGCTGTTTTTT
TRBV7-2	NA	14	TRBD2	TRBJ2-1	CASSPGLAGGRQFF	TGTGCCAGCAGCCCCGGACTAGCGGGGGGGCGGCAGTTCTTC
TRBV13	NA	17	TRBD1	TRBJ2-1	CASSFWTGQGFYNEQFF	TGTGCCAGCAGCTTTTGGACAGGCCAGGGGTTTTACAATGAGCAGTTCTTC
TRBV5-6	NA	16	NA	TRBJ1-3	CASSLAVVGPGNTIYF	TGTGCCAGCAGCTTGGCAGTAGTAGGGCCTGGAAACACCATATATTTT
TRBV7-8	NA	13	NA	TRBJ2-7	CASSLEGFGEQYF	TGTGCCAGCAGCTTAGAAGGGTTCGGAGAGCAGTACTTC
TRBV5-6	NA	15	NA	TRBJ2-3	CASSLGRRGTDTQYF	TGTGCCAGCAGCTTAGGGAGACGGGGCACAGATACGCAGTATTTT